These 7 T cell receptor beta chains originate from one sample sequenced in a study of T cells in localized non-small cell lung cancer (dated by TCRdb to between 2020 and 2021). Receptors were amplified or captured by the immunoSEQ multiplex PCR assay. TCRdb obtained this table from immuneACCESS and retained in-frame rearrangements with V and J assigned. These tables miss some clones; where compared with another copy, unresolved V genes account for less than half of the shortfall, and the remainder is unexplained. This sample gives tens of thousands of clones in total; roughly 87% of them show up just once. Around 32% of the sample is in the top ten clones. The source was peripheral blood, collected before any cancer treatment. The receptors here all came from a male donor older than 55 with stage I squamous cell lung carcinoma.

This chain links TRBV19 with TRBJ1-4; no reliable D call. Trimming left V 8 bases short and J 7 bases short, with 20 bases between. The CDR3 contains 15 residues. Germline V gene lookup returns CDR1 LNHDA and CDR2 SQIVND (reference sequence). Written as DNA, the CDR3 is TGTGCCAGTTGCCCAGAGACGGGGAGCGTTGAAAAACTGTTTTTT. This translates into CASCPETGSVEKLFF.

The rearrangement joins TRBV7-2 to TRBJ1-5; maybe TRBD1 (6 bases). In germline, CDR1 is SGHTA, CDR2 FQGNSA. The CDR3 contains 15 residues. The ends were cut back, 2 bases at V and 6 bases at J, with 14 bases in the middle. CDR3 amino acids: CASSLSAARGQPQHF. The CDR3 nucleotides read TGTGCCAGCAGCTTATCGGCGGCCAGGGGTCAGCCCCAGCATTTT.

This clone is medium-sized by share. CDR3: CASSLGTGTVYGYTF. CDR3 nucleotide sequence: TGTGCCAGCTCACTAGGGACAGGGACAGTCTATGGCTACACCTTC. This chain connects TRBV18 to TRBJ1-2, with TRBD1 matching over 9 bases. The ends lost 4 bases at V and 4 bases at J; junction bases unmatched: 7. The CDR3 loop spans 15 amino acids. Germline V lookup: CDR1 KGHSH, CDR2 LQKENI.

The V and J genes are TRBV5-8 and TRBJ2-1, with 7 bases identical to TRBD1. Germline V gene data show CDR1 as SGHTS and CDR2 as YDEGEE. After removal of 3 bases from V and 6 bases from J, the junction contained 15 bases not matched to a gene. The CDR3 is made up of 17 amino acids. CDR3 protein: CASSSPTGAAFINEQFF. The CDR3 DNA follows: TGTGCCAGCAGCTCGCCCACAGGGGCCGCTTTTATCAATGAGCAGTTCTTC.

This chain connects TRBV30 to TRBJ1-5, with D hard to call. The V and J ends lost 0 bases and 12 bases respectively, with 9 bases between them. Germline CDR1 GTSNPN, CDR2 SVGIG (reference sequence). CDR3 size: 11 residues. The CDR3 sequence is CAWSVGELQHF. The CDR3 bases are TGTGCCTGGAGTGTGGGAGAACTCCAGCATTTT.

DNA of the CDR3: TGTGCCAGCAACGGACTAGCGGTTAACACCGGGGAGCTGTTTTTT. Protein product: CASNGLAVNTGELFF. This chain uses TRBV2 with TRBJ2-2; 10 bases match TRBD2. V shed 7 bases and J 2 bases; nucleotides not matched to a gene: 4. The germline V gene encodes CDR1 SNHLY and CDR2 FYNNEI. The CDR3 consists of 15 residues.

The chain has TRBV7-6 and TRBJ2-1; D may correspond to TRBD1 or TRBD2 (6 bases each). Per the germline V gene, CDR1 is SGHVS and CDR2 is FNYEAQ. This CDR3 is 14 amino acids long. Trimming removed 4 bases from V and 9 bases from J, with 16 bases in between. DNA of the CDR3: TGTGCCAGCAGCTCGAGGGGGGCCCGGGTTGAGCAGTTCTTC. It translates to CASSSRGARVEQFF.